This TCR beta chain was profiled in a study of T cell responses to AZD1222 COVID-19 vaccine (dated by TCRdb to the early 2020s). Study-level background: AZD1222 recipients with second doses at about 4 weeks or about 12 weeks were pooled, because spike-specific TCR depth and breadth did not differ between schedules. A total of about 230 trial participants underwent TCR sequencing, of whom 207 received two doses of AZD1222 and roughly 25 received two doses of the MenACWY control vaccine. Trial participants were enrolled by age into 18-55, 56-69 and 70-plus year subgroups, with around 140, 26 and 57 TCR-sequenced participants respectively. The investigation overall reported the following: Conclusions about previously exposed vaccinees are limited because only five to seven AZD1222 recipients were SARS-CoV-2 seropositive at baseline. The whole spike protein was spanned by vaccine-associated CD4 TCRs, and dominant responses were seen in regions 160-218 and 743-854. Most participants were white British and females outnumbered males, and the authors suggested that clonal diversity may have been underestimated. The 56-69-year group was small, and its depth increase did not reach significance, likely because of low power. After two AZD1222 doses, both the breadth and the depth of spike-specific TCRs were significantly higher than at day 0 and than in MenACWY recipients. Because no day 14 peak-response samples were available, repertoires were characterized only after the peak T cell response. Reportedly, close to half of the unique spike-specific TCRs recognized epitopes lying outside the regions that are mutated in the B.1.351 and B.1.1.7 variants.

Concerning this clone: Its binding antigen is unknown. The input lacks base qualities; no much larger clone sits a single base away.

The CDR3 regions of human TCRbeta chains were analyzed by immunosequencing. Processing in the source paper ran as follows. Repertoire TCRs were checked for matches against a reference library of SARS-CoV-2-specific TCRs that had been generated using the MIRA antigen-specificity platform. Breadth was defined as the fraction of unique TCRs that were SARS-CoV-2-associated. Depth was defined as the fraction of total T cells that were SARS-CoV-2-associated. Using the MIRA data, each spike-specific TCR was assigned both to the spike region to which the TCR was reactive and to a CD4 or CD8 class. Log10-transformed breadth and depth values were compared by one-way ANOVA with Sidak's multiple comparisons tests. Imported from immuneACCESS, the table was reduced by TCRdb to in-frame sequences with V and J called. These copies leave out some clones; in studies compared against another copy, an unresolved V gene accounts for under half, and the cause of the remainder is not known. The V and J calls and clone size were taken over from that table, and D and trimming were inferred from the DNA. This sample is represented by roughly 100,000 clones; approximately 90% of them were singletons. The ten biggest clones cover 1% to 1.5% of the sample.

Per the publication, the time point label means: baseline before first vaccination. Vaccinee samples came from UK trials COV001 and COV002, including a single-blind randomized controlled phase 2/3 trial of AZD1222 (ChAdOx1 nCoV-19) in healthy adults. For TCRbeta chain sequencing, PBMC samples from trial participants were taken at day 0 and at day 28 after the second dose. CDR1 and CDR2, per the germline V gene (reference sequence), are GTSNPN and SVGIG. Including the terminal cysteine and phenylalanine, the CDR3 comprises 13 residues. Only CDR3 DNA is held: 39 bases, read in frame from base 1. V is clipped by 3 bases and J by 10 bases, and the sequence between their germline boundaries is 16 bases long.

The clonotype comes from an adult in good health. The chain joins TRBV30 to TRBJ2-1; confidence is insufficient to name the D gene. The sequenced sample was peripheral blood, obtained on day 0 of AZD1222 vaccination. The CDR3 reads as follows: CAWSPVLLGEQFF. The sequenced DNA is TGTGCCTGGAGCCCGGTCCTTCTAGGGGAGCAGTTCTTC.